This is a list of T cell receptor beta chains from one sample in a study of cytomegalovirus exposure and HLA in healthy donors. Here immunoSEQ multiplex PCR was the method, and the copy in TCRdb shows in-frame clones only, minus some. The sample contains 150,000 to 180,000 clones, around 79% of which appear only once. The material sequenced was PBMCs. These receptors all stem from a man younger than 35 in good health and CMV-seronegative. The CDR3 runs from the conserved cysteine through the conserved F or W. Fields, in order: J gene, clone size, D gene, V gene, CDR3 DNA, CDR3 protein. A D gene is named only where the DNA matches it firmly. Not every row has a clone size; where given, it reads once, few, many or a size class.

TRBJ2-1 | once | . | TRBV7-9 | TGTGCCAGCAGCTCCCACGGCGGGGATGGGGATGAGCAGTTCTTC | CASSSHGGDGDEQFF
TRBJ2-2 | . | TRBD2 | TRBV6-5 | TGTGCCAGCAGTTACTCGAGTAGCGGGACCGGGGAGCTGTTTTTT | CASSYSSSGTGELFF
TRBJ2-1 | . | TRBD2 | TRBV4-3 | TGCGCCAGCAGCCCGGGACTAGCGGGAACCTACTCTAATGAGCAGTTCTTC | CASSPGLAGTYSNEQFF
TRBJ2-7 | . | . | TRBV5-6 | TGTGCCAGCAGCATCGGGCGGGGCTACGAGCAGTACTTC | CASSIGRGYEQYF
TRBJ1-5 | few | TRBD1 | TRBV27 | TGTGCCAGCAGTTTAACCCCCAGGGGACAGAGTAGTCAGCCCCAGCATTTT | CASSLTPRGQSSQPQHF
TRBJ2-2 | . | TRBD2 | TRBV5-4 | TGTGCCAGCAGCCACCTGGGACTAGCGGTCAACACCGGGGAGCCGTTTTTT | CASSHLGLAVNTGEPFF
TRBJ1-1 | . | . | TRBV7-9 | TGTGCCAGCAGCTTGGGGGGGGCAAGTGGCACTGAAGCTTTCTTT | CASSLGGASGTEAFF
TRBJ2-1 | . | . | TRBV19 | TGTGCCAGTAGTAGAGACCTTTTCTCCTACAATGAGCAGTTCTTC | CASSRDLFSYNEQFF
TRBJ2-2 | . | . | TRBV7-9 | TGTGCCAGCAGCCCAGGACTGATCACCGGGGAGCTGTTTTTT | CASSPGLITGELFF
TRBJ2-7 | . | . | TRBV19 | TGTGCCAGTAGTCTGGGCCAGGGTCCCTACGAGCAGTACTTC | CASSLGQGPYEQYF
TRBJ2-1 | . | . | TRBV6-4 | TGTGCCAGCAGTGACAGTAGCGGCACCCACAATGAGCAGTTCTTC | CASSDSSGTHNEQFF
TRBJ2-7 | . | TRBD1 | TRBV5-1 | TGCGCCAGCAGCCCGAGGGACAGGGGATTCTACGAGCAGTACTTC | CASSPRDRGFYEQYF
TRBJ2-7 | once | . | TRBV7-2 | TGTGCCAGCAGCTTCCATGCGTCCTACGAGCAGTACTTC | CASSFHASYEQYF
TRBJ2-7 | . | . | TRBV2 | TGTGCCAGCAGTGATGGGGGGTACGAGCAGTACTTC | CASSDGGYEQYF
TRBJ2-6 | . | TRBD1 | TRBV5-4 | TGTGCCAGCAGCCTAGGGACAGCTGGGGCCAACGTCCTGACTTTC | CASSLGTAGANVLTF
TRBJ2-3 | . | . | TRBV30 | TGTGCCTGGAGTGCGACCCTAGGGGTTGCAGATACGCAGTATTTT | CAWSATLGVADTQYF
TRBJ1-2 | . | . | TRBV2 | TGTGCCAGCAGATTGGACATTTCAGGAGGCTACACCTTC | CASRLDISGGYTF
TRBJ2-3 | . | TRBD2 | TRBV30 | TGTGCCTGGAGTTCTATGGGACTAGCTGCAGATACGCAGTATTTT | CAWSSMGLAADTQYF
TRBJ1-6 | . | TRBD1 | TRBV5-1 | TGCGCCAGCGCCTATGGGGGACAGCCATTTAATTCACCCCTCCACTTT | CASAYGGQPFNSPLHF
TRBJ1-3 | few | . | TRBV6-5 | TGTGCCAGCAGTTACTCAGGGGATCCTACTGGAAACACCATATATTTT | CASSYSGDPTGNTIYF
TRBJ2-3 | . | TRBD2 | TRBV29-1 | TGCAGCGTCATCGGGGTAGCGGGAGTAAGCACAGATACGCAGTATTTT | CSVIGVAGVSTDTQYF
TRBJ2-7 | . | . | TRBV27 | TGTGCCAGCAGCTCCGGGGGGCTGGGGTTTGGATTCTACGAGCAGTACTTC | CASSSGGLGFGFYEQYF
TRBJ2-3 | . | . | TRBV10-3 | TGTGCCATCAGTGCGGCCCCATTAGGGGGGGAGGTCACAGATACGCAGTATTTT | CAISAAPLGGEVTDTQYF
TRBJ2-3 | once | . | TRBV7-8 | TGTGCCAGCAGCTTTCGGCCACTACGCACAGATACGCAGTATTTT | CASSFRPLRTDTQYF
TRBJ2-1 | . | TRBD2 | TRBV13 | TGTGCCAGCAGCCCCCCGGCGGGAGGGCCGCGTGAGCAGTTCTTC | CASSPPAGGPREQFF
TRBJ2-5 | . | . | TRBV25-1 | TGTGCCAGCAGTGAAGGGTTGGGGGGAGGCTCGGAGGAGACCCAGTACTTC | CASSEGLGGGSEETQYF
TRBJ2-7 | few | TRBD2 | TRBV4-3 | TGCGCCAGCAGCCCTCGACTAGCGCCTTCCTACGAGCAGTACTTC | CASSPRLAPSYEQYF
TRBJ1-1 | . | . | TRBV7-2 | TGTGCCAGCAGCTTAGCGGAAGGGAGCACTGAAGCTTTCTTT | CASSLAEGSTEAFF